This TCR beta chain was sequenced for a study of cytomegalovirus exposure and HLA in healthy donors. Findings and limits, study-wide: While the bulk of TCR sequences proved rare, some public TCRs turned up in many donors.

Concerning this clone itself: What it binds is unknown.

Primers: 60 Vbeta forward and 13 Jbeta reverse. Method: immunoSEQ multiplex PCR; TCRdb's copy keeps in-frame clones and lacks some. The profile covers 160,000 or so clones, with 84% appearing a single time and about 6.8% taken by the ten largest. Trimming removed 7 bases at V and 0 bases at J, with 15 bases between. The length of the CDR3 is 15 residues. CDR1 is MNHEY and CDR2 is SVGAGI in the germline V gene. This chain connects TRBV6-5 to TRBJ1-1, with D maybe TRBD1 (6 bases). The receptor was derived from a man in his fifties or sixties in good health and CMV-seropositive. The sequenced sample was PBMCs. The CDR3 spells CASTESRGMNTEAFF. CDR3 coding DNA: TGTGCCAGCACCGAGAGCAGGGGTATGAACACTGAAGCTTTCTTT.